This is a list of T cell receptor beta chains from one sample in a study of T cells in Graves' hyperthyroidism and ophthalmopathy. TCRdb fed the multiplex PCR reads into MiXCR, producing one record per CDR3 protein. The table shows around 350,000 distinct CDR3 sequences, with approximately 19% occurring only once. Sequences were obtained from blood. The receptors stem from a young woman with Graves' hyperthyroidism. Both conserved end residues are part of each CDR3. Fields, in order: V gene, J gene, D gene, clone size, CDR3 DNA, CDR3 protein. The D gene is left open where the match is weak. Size values are once, few and many counts, or a class for expanded clones, and some rows have none.

TRBV6-2/TRBV6-3	TRBJ2-5	NA	NA	TGTGCCAGCAGTTACCATAGGGGCACGGAGACCCAGTACTTC	CASSYHRGTETQYF
TRBV15	TRBJ1-2	NA	many	TGTGCCACCAGCAGTCTCCGGCGCTATGGCTACACCTTC	CATSSLRRYGYTF
TRBV6-2/TRBV6-3	TRBJ2-7	TRBD1	many	TGTGCCAGCAGTTACTCGGACAGGGCATCGGAGTACTTC	CASSYSDRASEYF
TRBV20-1	TRBJ2-2	NA	many	TGCAGTGCTAGTCTGTCCGGGGAGCTGTTTTTT	CSASLSGELFF
TRBV20-1	TRBJ2-7	TRBD1	many	TGCAGTGCTAGTGACAGGGGGCCCGCGTACGAGCAGTACTTC	CSASDRGPAYEQYF
TRBV6-5	TRBJ2-7	NA	many	TGTGCCAGCAGTTACTCGTGGGACAAACACTACGAGCAGTACTTC	CASSYSWDKHYEQYF
TRBV6-5	TRBJ2-7	TRBD1	many	TGTGCCAGCAGTTACACGGACAGGGGATTCTACGAGCAGTACTTC	CASSYTDRGFYEQYF
TRBV15	TRBJ1-1	NA	many	TGTGCCACCAGCAGAAGGGGGGCCGGCACTGAAGCTTTCTTT	CATSRRGAGTEAFF
TRBV6-1	TRBJ2-6	TRBD2	NA	TGTGCCAGGAGTCAACCGGGACTAGCGGACTACTCTGGGGCCAACGTCCTGAGTTTC	CARSQPGLADYSGANVLSF
TRBV6-1	TRBJ2-7	NA	once	TGTGCCAGCAGCGGACTGCTTGCCTACGAGCAGTACTTC	CASSGLLAYEQYF
TRBV7-6	TRBJ2-1	NA	NA	TGTGCCAGCAGCCCGGGAAATGAGCAGTTCTTC	CASSPGNEQFF
TRBV7-3	TRBJ1-2	NA	many	TGTGCCACTCCTCGGGAATACCGATACTATGGCTACACCTTC	CATPREYRYYGYTF
TRBV6-2/TRBV6-3	TRBJ1-5	TRBD1	many	TGTGCCAGCAGTACCTGGACAGGTTCCTTTGGCAATCAGCCCCAGCATTTT	CASSTWTGSFGNQPQHF
TRBV5-1	TRBJ2-7	NA	NA	TGCGCCAGCAGCTTGGATCCGGGCGTCGTCTACGAGCAGTACTTC	CASSLDPGVVYEQYF
TRBV2	TRBJ2-7	TRBD1	many	TGTGCCAGCAGCTCTGGACAGGCCTATCCCTACGAGCAGTACTTC	CASSSGQAYPYEQYF
TRBV28	TRBJ1-2	NA	NA	TGTGCCAGCAGTATCGGGGGGCAGGCCCGCTATGGCTACACCTTC	CASSIGGQARYGYTF
TRBV27	TRBJ1-2	NA	many	TGTGCCAGCAGTTTAGGCCGAGCTTATGGATACACCTTC	CASSLGRAYGYTF
TRBV4-1	TRBJ2-4	NA	many	TGCGCCAGCAGCCAAGAACGGGGGGCCAAAAACATTCAGTACTTC	CASSQERGAKNIQYF
TRBV4-1	TRBJ1-3	NA	many	TGCGCCAGCAGCCTCCGGGCAGGAGCTGGAAACACCATATATTTT	CASSLRAGAGNTIYF
TRBV6-4	TRBJ1-2	NA	many	TGTGCCAGCAGTGACTCCCGGGGAGGACCTGTGGGTGGCTACACCTTC	CASSDSRGGPVGGYTF
TRBV2	TRBJ1-4	NA	many	TGTGCCAGCAACACCAGGGCGACTAATGAAAAACTGTTTTTT	CASNTRATNEKLFF
TRBV20-1	TRBJ2-7	TRBD1	many	TGCAGTGCTAGAGATCTGGGACAGACCTACGAGCAGTACTTC	CSARDLGQTYEQYF